This record looks at one T cell receptor beta chain sequence and its context. Its antigen is not yet known. No per-base quality is available; no much larger clone lies one base away. Including the terminal cysteine and phenylalanine, the CDR3 comprises 15 residues. Only CDR3 DNA remains: 45 bases, in frame from the first base. As encoded in the germline V gene, CDR1 is MDHEN while CDR2 is SYDVKM. Trimming costs V 8 bases and J 0 bases, and their ends lie 14 bases apart. The record originates from a study of blood T cell repertoires in COVID-19 (dated by TCRdb to the early 2020s). Concerning the study at large: Collaborator samples came from the United States, Italy and Spain and covered acute and convalescent phases of COVID-19. The prospective study material was composed of cDNA or gDNA derived from T cells, B-cell-depleted T cells, or PBMCs. The dataset comprised deeply sampled blood TCRbeta repertoires from subjects exposed to, actively infected with, or recovered from COVID-19. The repertoires were released in a freely available public database intended as a resource for research on the immune response to SARS-CoV-2. The samples were drawn from the first 160 participants of the ongoing ImmuneRACE study and from under 1,500 subjects provided by 6 global collaborators. Sample metadata almost always included a de-identified subject ID, COVID-19 status, age in years and sex. Where available, HLA class I and class II types were taken from metadata supplied by the sample provider and were not determined by assay-based typing.

On the study overall, not on this receptor specifically: The amount of clinical and demographic metadata varied by source and participant and was provided uncurated.

The collaborating institutions used their own protocols to collect whole blood in K2EDTA tubes. Collaborator samples were shipped for TCRbeta analysis as frozen whole blood, isolated PBMCs, or DNA extracted from either sample type. TCRbeta CDR3 regions were amplified from genomic DNA by means of the immunoSEQ Assay, a bias-controlled multiplex PCR. The published analysis was carried out like this. Nucleated cell counts per sample were estimated from amplification of reference gene primers within the assay. Sequence reads were collapsed and filtered to measure the absolute abundance of every unique TCRbeta CDR3 rearrangement. Productive Simpson clonality was computed per sample as the square root of Simpson's diversity index over productive rearrangements. The immuneACCESS repertoire file appears here via TCRdb, limited to in-frame rearrangements. These files lack a portion of the clones; in checked studies, under half of the deficit traces to unresolved V genes, and the cause of the others is not known. V and J calls and clone size are copied from that table; D and trimming were computed from the DNA. The table for this sample lists under 250,000 clones; around 81% of them were counted only once. The top ten hold less than 7% of the sample.

The chain joins TRBV28 to TRBJ2-1, with a tentative D gene TRBD2 over 7 matching bases. The sequencing sample was made of peripheral blood. This sequence was found in a woman in her sixties or seventies with acute or convalescent COVID-19. CDR3 reads: CASSRGGHSYNEQFF. The DNA sequence is as follows: TGTGCCAGCTCTAGGGGGGGCCACTCCTACAATGAGCAGTTCTTC. Supplemented by the reference TRBV28 and TRBJ2-1 proteins around the CDR3, the complete variable domain is DVKVTQSSRYLVKRTGEKVFLECVQDMDHENMFWYRQDPGLGLRLIYFSYDVKMKEKGDIPEGYSVSREKKERFSLILESASTNQTSMYLCASSRGGHSYNEQFFGPGTRLTVL.